This TCR beta chain emerged from a study of blood T cell repertoires in COVID-19. V lost 4 bases to trimming and J lost 8 bases; unmatched junction nucleotides: 9. The CDR3 consists of 15 residues. Germline V lookup: CDR1 LGHNA, CDR2 YSLEER. In the authors' methods: The authors estimated nucleated cell counts from reference gene primer amplification. Sequencing used immunoSEQ multiplex PCR; TCRdb keeps in-frame clones, though not all of them. V and J calls and clone size come straight from that table; D and trimming were deduced from the DNA. Among 350,000 to 450,000 clones, approximately 91% were seen once, and the ten largest hold approximately 1.5%.

Source material: peripheral blood. This chain links TRBV4-3 with TRBJ2-1; 9 bases are a match to TRBD2. The TCR was taken from a woman aged 40 to 49 with COVID-19, enrolled during active disease. The CDR3 here is CASSPRAGGRYEQFF. As DNA, the CDR3 is TGCGCCAGCAGCCCCCGCGCGGGGGGGCGATATGAGCAGTTCTTC.